This T cell receptor beta chain stems from a study of blood T cells in healthy people across ages. Study as a whole: With template switching, about one barcoded beta molecule was captured per two T cells. General study results and limits: Estimates of diversity drawn from one million T cells were considered underestimates. PBMCs left unsorted prevented a conclusive naive versus antigen-experienced comparison. Fewer expanded clones and more diversity marked long-lived versus aged donors.

This clonotype was counted only a few times. Its cognate antigen is unknown. Next came a second PCR, run for roughly 7 to 12 cycles, which used a sample-barcoded 5' primer along with a J-beta primer mix. One entry per CDR3 protein results from TCRdb running MiXCR on the 5' RACE reads. The table includes hundreds of thousands of distinct CDR3 sequences, around 21% detected once. Trimming removed 7 bases at V and 5 bases at J, with 14 bases between. The CDR3 has 13 amino acids. CDR1 and CDR2 from the germline V gene are KGHDR and SFDVKD. This chain joins TRBV24-1 and TRBJ2-7, with D possibly TRBD1 on 5 matching bases. This TCR came from a man between 65 and 85 years old in good health. The sequenced material came from blood. CDR3 protein: CATSAHQGDEQYF. CDR3 nucleotide sequence: TGTGCCACCAGCGCCCATCAGGGTGACGAGCAGTACTTC.